The 15 T cell receptor beta chains in this list originate from one sample, sequenced in a study of blood T cell repertoires in COVID-19. Sequencing was performed with immunoSEQ multiplex PCR; in TCRdb, only in-frame clones are kept and a portion is missing. The table shows approximately 150,000 clones, with approximately 80% occurring only once. Source material: PBMCs or T cells enriched from blood (not recorded which). Receptors originate from a middle-aged man in a cohort exposed to, infected with or recovered from COVID-19 (not recorded which).

The V and J genes are TRBV30 and TRBJ2-3; D ambiguous. The V gene's germline CDR1 is GTSNPN and CDR2 SVGIG (reference sequence). This CDR3 comprises 12 residues. Trimming cost V 0 bases and J 8 bases, with 9 bases left between them. The CDR3 loop reads CAWSVSGPTQYF. The DNA of the CDR3 is TGTGCCTGGAGTGTGTCAGGTCCTACGCAGTATTTT.

This chain uses TRBV3-1 (or the pseudogene TRBV3-2) with TRBJ2-7; D is undetermined. This CDR3 has 11 residues. V was pared by 5 bases and J by 3 bases, with 5 bases between. Looked up from germline, CDR1 is LGHDT and CDR2 is YNNKEL (reference sequence). CDR3 sequence reads: CASSSDYEQYF. The CDR3 DNA sequence: TGTGCCAGCAGCTCAGACTACGAGCAGTACTTC.

This clone has only a few counts. At one end, the junction sequence differs from germline, possibly due to a read error. V and J are TRBV2 and TRBJ1-6, with D unresolved. Germline V gene data show CDR1 as SNHLY and CDR2 as FYNNEI. CDR3 length: 16 amino acids. The CDR3 loop is CASRERSSSNNSPLHF. The CDR3, as DNA: TGTGCCAGCAGAGAACGGTCCTCCTCCAATAATTCACCCCTCCACTTT.

The chain links TRBV3-1 (or the pseudogene TRBV3-2) to TRBJ1-1, with 8 bases lining up with TRBD1. J lost 11 bases, V lost 2 bases, and 4 bases had no gene match. Germline CDR1 reads LGHDT; CDR2 reads YNNKEL (reference sequence). The CDR3 covers 12 residues. CDR3 sequence (DNA): TGTGCCAGCAGCCAATGGACAGGGTCGGCTTTCTTT. It encodes CASSQWTGSAFF.

The chain employs TRBV7-8 and TRBJ2-1; possibly TRBD2 for D (5 bases). Germline CDR1 reads SGHVS; CDR2 reads FQNEAQ. The CDR3 covers 14 residues. V lost 8 bases and J lost 7, with 18 bases in between. CDR3 sequence: CASGDGNPGNEQFF. CDR3 DNA sequence: TGTGCCAGCGGAGACGGGAACCCGGGGAATGAGCAGTTCTTC.

The V and J genes are TRBV19 and TRBJ1-4; possibly TRBD1 for D (5 bases). V was clipped by 4 bases and J by 4 bases, with 13 bases between them. This CDR3 spans 15 amino acids. In germline, CDR1 is LNHDA, CDR2 SQIVND (reference sequence). CDR3 protein: CASSTPTGLNEKLFF. Written as DNA, the CDR3 is TGTGCCAGTAGTACCCCGACGGGACTTAATGAAAAACTGTTTTTT.

This clone was seen a single time. The chain links TRBV11-2 to TRBJ1-1; no firm D call. From germline, CDR1 is SGHAT and CDR2 FQNNGV. V lost 5 bases and J lost 2, with 15 bases in between. The CDR3 consists of 15 residues. This CDR3 is CASSGRGQLNTEAFF. The CDR3 DNA reads TGTGCCAGCAGCGGCAGAGGGCAACTCAACACTGAAGCTTTCTTT. Complete variable domain (other parts from reference TRBV11-2 and TRBJ1-1): EAGVAQSPRYKIIEKRQSVAFWCNPISGHATLYWYQQILGQGPKLLIQFQNNGVVDDSQLPKDRFSAERLKGVDSTLKIQPAKLEDSAVYLCASSGRGQLNTEAFFGQGTRLTVV.

The chain couples TRBV30 to TRBJ1-6; tentatively, D is TRBD1 (6 bases). The CDR3 length is 13 residues. The germline gives CDR1 GTSNPN, CDR2 SVGIG (reference sequence). V was trimmed by 0 bases and J by 7 bases, leaving 7 bases between them. CDR3 DNA sequence: TGTGCCTGGAGTGTCAGGGGAAATTCACCCCTCCACTTT. This codes for CAWSVRGNSPLHF.

This clone is a singleton in its sample. This chain's CDR3 is CASSYWLAGSIPNYEQYF. The CDR3 bases are TGTGCCAGCAGTTACTGGCTAGCGGGGTCAATTCCGAACTACGAGCAGTACTTC. J is TRBJ2-7 and V is TRBV6-2 or TRBV6-3; 9 bases map to TRBD2. Germline V gives CDR1 MNHEY, CDR2 SVGEGT. This CDR3 comprises 18 residues. Trimming cost V 1 base and J 3 bases; bases outside gene matches: 13.

The V and J genes are TRBV7-2 and TRBJ2-7; 9 bases are shared with TRBD1. Germline V gives CDR1 SGHTA, CDR2 FQGNSA. After removal of 2 bases from V and 5 bases from J, the junction contained 4 bases not matched to a gene. This CDR3 region has 14 residues. CDR3 in amino acids: CASSLYDRGDEQYF. The CDR3 DNA reads TGTGCCAGCAGCTTATATGACAGGGGGGACGAGCAGTACTTC.

This chain uses TRBV28 with TRBJ2-2; D is undetermined. Trimming shortened V by 2 bases and J by 6 bases, and 4 bases separated the two germline ends. The CDR3 sequence is 12 residues long. CDR1 and CDR2 from the germline V gene are MDHEN and SYDVKM. CDR3 protein: CASSLDSGELFF. The CDR3 DNA reads as TGTGCCAGCAGTTTAGACTCCGGGGAGCTGTTTTTT.

J is TRBJ2-5 and V is TRBV29-1, with a weak D call TRBD2 (5 bases). The germline V gene has CDR1 SQVTM and CDR2 ANQGSEA. Between the trimmed V and J ends, which lost 2 bases and 4 bases, there was a span of 11 bases. This CDR3 spans 13 amino acids. The CDR3 sequence: CSVEFGIRETQYF. CDR3 DNA sequence: TGCAGCGTTGAATTCGGGATTCGAGAGACCCAGTACTTC. Based on the CDR3 plus reference TRBV29-1 and TRBJ2-5, the full variable domain is SAVISQKPSRDICQRGTSLTIQCQVDSQVTMMFWYRQQPGQSLTLIATANQGSEATYESGFVIDKFPISRPNLTFSTLTVSNMSPEDSSIYLCSVEFGIRETQYFGPGTRLLVL.

Regarding this clone: Different DNA sequences within this sample yield the same CDR3. The V gene is TRBV5-1, the J gene TRBJ2-5; 8 positions agree with TRBD2. In germline, CDR1 is SGHRS, CDR2 YFSETQ. The CDR3 is 16 amino acids. J gave up 1 base and V 0 bases, and 5 bases lay outside the gene matches. In DNA, the CDR3 is TGCGCCAGCAGCTTGGTGGGTAGCGGGGCCCAAGAGACCCAGTACTTC. Protein: CASSLVGSGAQETQYF.

The chain joins TRBV19 to TRBJ1-5; a weak D match, TRBD1 (5 bases). CDR1 is LNHDA, CDR2 SQIVND, per germline (reference sequence). This CDR3 contains 15 residues. Deletions cut 9 bases from V and 0 bases from J, with 15 bases between. Written as DNA, the CDR3 is TGTGCCAGCGCAGCGGGGGTCTATAGCAATCAGCCCCAGCATTTT. The encoded protein is CASAAGVYSNQPQHF.

Turning to this clone: Relative to the germline gene, one junction end is altered; a read error may explain this. The chain joins TRBV30 to TRBJ1-2; the D is unclear. This CDR3 is built from 11 residues. Germline-derived CDR1 and CDR2 are GTSNPN and SVGIG (reference sequence). CDR3 protein: CAWSVLVGYTF. CDR3 DNA sequence: TGTGCTTGGAGTGTACTTGTTGGCTACACCTTC.